What follows are 3 T cell receptor beta chains derived from one specimen sequenced in a study of T cells in Graves' hyperthyroidism and ophthalmopathy. Amplification yielded TCR beta CDR3 regions, with RNA transcripts as the source. The primer set for the first-round RT-PCR of the TCR CDR3 was HTBI. TCRdb reanalysed the multiplex PCR reads using MiXCR and keeps one entry per CDR3 protein. The data contain 490,000 or so distinct CDR3 sequences, roughly 16% of them singletons. Sequenced input: blood. Every receptor here comes from a woman aged 25 to 39 with Graves' ophthalmopathy.

The sample holds many counts of this clonotype. The V call is TRBV11-3, the J call TRBJ2-5, with D uncertain. Trimming stripped 6 bases from V and 2 bases from J, with 13 bases between. Germline V gives CDR1 SGHNT, CDR2 YENEEA. The length of the CDR3 is 14 residues. CDR3 coding DNA: TGTGCCAGCAGTCCCGGCGGATTTCAAGAGACCCAGTACTTC. Residues: CASSPGGFQETQYF. Full variable domain (outside the CDR3, taken from reference TRBV11-3 and TRBJ2-5): EAGVVQSPRYKIIEKKQPVAFWCNPISGHNTLYWYLQNLGQGPELLIRYENEEAVDDSQLPKDRFSAERLKGVDSTLKIQPAELGDSAVYLCASSPGGFQETQYFGPGTRLLVL.

The rearrangement joins TRBV6-1 to TRBJ2-2; D is unclear. CDR1 MNHNS and CDR2 SASEGT come from the germline V gene. Trimming stripped 6 bases from V and 3 bases from J, with 11 bases between. CDR3 length equals 14 residues. CDR3 amino acids: CASRTSTDTGELFF. The CDR3 nucleotides read TGTGCCAGCAGGACAAGTACGGACACCGGGGAGCTGTTTTTT.

This clonotype was picked up many times. The chain employs TRBV20-1 and TRBJ2-5; D gene ambiguous. This CDR3 is 13 amino acids long. The V and J ends lost 0 bases and 1 base respectively, with 6 bases between them. CDR1 is DFQATT and CDR2 is SNEGSKA in the germline V gene (reference sequence). CDR3 coding DNA: TGCAGTGCTAGAGAGGGCCCCCAAGAGACCCAGTACTTC. The encoded protein is CSAREGPQETQYF.